The 27 T cell receptor beta chains presented below share a single source sample, sequenced in a study of T cell responses to AZD1222 COVID-19 vaccine. Assay used: immunoSEQ multiplex PCR; TCRdb lists only in-frame clones, some missing. The sample has over 120,000 clones; 85% to 95% are singletons. The sample consisted of peripheral blood, taken on day 0 of AZD1222 vaccination. The receptors were gathered from an adult in good health.

J is TRBJ1-1 and V is TRBV19; D perhaps matches TRBD1 (5 bases). The CDR3 loop spans 13 amino acids. With 3 bases removed from V and 11 bases from J, the gap between germline ends came to 16 bases. Germline CDR1 LNHDA, CDR2 SQIVND (reference sequence). CDR3 DNA sequence: TGTGCCAGTAGTATCTCACCCGCGGGGGACGCTTTCTTT. Amino acids: CASSISPAGDAFF.

This clone is a singleton in its sample. V and J are TRBV25-1 and TRBJ1-1; 11 bases are a match to TRBD1. The junction had 6 bases not matched to a gene; V was cut back by 5 bases and J by 4 bases. Germline values: CDR1 MGHDK, CDR2 SYGVNS. This CDR3 is 15 amino acids long. CDR3 sequence reads: CASSKGQGVSTEAFF. CDR3 coding DNA: TGTGCCAGCAGTAAGGGACAGGGGGTCAGCACTGAAGCTTTCTTT.

This clone showed up just once. This rearrangement joins TRBV5-1 to TRBJ2-3; 10 bases match TRBD2. The germline V gene has CDR1 SGHRS and CDR2 YFSETQ. Trimming removed 4 bases from V and 3 bases from J; junction bases left unmatched: 8. The CDR3 spans 16 residues. The CDR3 DNA follows: TGCGCCAGCAGCATCTTAGCGGGGGGTATAACAGATACGCAGTATTTT. Its protein product is CASSILAGGITDTQYF.

This clone has just one count. The chain uses TRBV7-2 and TRBJ2-2; D remains ambiguous. Per the germline V gene, CDR1 is SGHTA and CDR2 is FQGNSA. CDR3 length equals 13 residues. Trimming pared 2 bases from V and 1 base from J, leaving 2 bases between. CDR3 loop: CASSLLNTGELFF. The DNA of the CDR3 is TGTGCCAGCAGCTTACTGAACACCGGGGAGCTGTTTTTT.

This chain connects TRBV5-6 to TRBJ1-3; TRBD1 matches at 7 bases. Looked up from germline, CDR1 is SGHDT and CDR2 is YYEEEE. The CDR3 contains 15 residues. V shed 1 base, J shed 2 bases, and the junction held 3 bases outside the gene matches. The DNA for the CDR3 is TGTGCCAGCAGCTTGACAGGGGAAGCTGGAAACACCATATATTTT. Translation gives CASSLTGEAGNTIYF.

CDR3 sequence: CASNPTQGPSYGYTF. CDR3 bases: TGTGCCAGTAACCCAACCCAGGGGCCCAGCTATGGCTACACCTTC. The chain combines TRBV19 with TRBJ1-2; weak D call: TRBD1 (6 bases). Per the germline V gene, CDR1 is LNHDA and CDR2 is SQIVND (reference sequence). V was shortened by 7 bases and J by 4 bases, with 19 bases between the two germline ends. This CDR3 has 15 amino acids.

The genes are TRBV6-1 and TRBJ1-4, with 8 bases fitting TRBD1. The CDR3 runs to 17 residues. J lost 0 bases, V lost 6 bases, and 9 bases had no gene match. CDR1 and CDR2 from the germline V gene are MNHNS and SASEGT. In nucleotides, the CDR3 is TGTGCCAGCAGGGAAACGACAGGGGCGGCAACTAATGAAAAACTGTTTTTT. Translation: CASRETTGAATNEKLFF.

V is TRBV6-2 or TRBV6-3 and J is TRBJ2-2; 11 nucleotides align to TRBD2. J was trimmed by 6 bases and V by 0 bases; bases with no gene match: 3. The germline gives CDR1 MNHEY, CDR2 SVGEGT. This CDR3 spans 16 amino acids. This chain's CDR3 is CASSYSTLAGAGELFF. In DNA, the CDR3 is TGTGCCAGCAGTTACTCGACACTAGCGGGGGCCGGGGAGCTGTTTTTT.

The chain recombines TRBV6-5 with TRBJ1-2, with 8 positions matching TRBD1. Germline CDR1 reads MNHEY; CDR2 reads SVGAGI. The CDR3 consists of 13 residues. With V trimmed by 10 bases and J by 3 bases, 7 bases remained unmatched. CDR3 protein: CATAGGADYGYTF. DNA of the CDR3: TGTGCCACCGCAGGGGGCGCGGACTATGGCTACACCTTC.

This chain links TRBV6-4 with TRBJ1-1; no clear D. The germline V gene encodes CDR1 MRHNA and CDR2 SNTAGT. The CDR3 is 14 amino acids. The V and J ends lost 0 bases and 1 base respectively, with 6 bases between them. The CDR3 sequence is CASSDSARNTEAFF. The CDR3 DNA sequence: TGTGCCAGCAGTGACTCTGCCAGGAACACTGAAGCTTTCTTT.

The J gene is TRBJ1-5, the V gene TRBV27; tentatively, D is TRBD1 (6 bases). The CDR3 spans 15 residues. Trimming left V 5 bases short and J 4 bases short, with 15 bases between. From germline, CDR1 is MNHEY and CDR2 SMNVEV (reference sequence). As DNA, the CDR3 is TGTGCCAGCAGTCCGCACGGGGGCCGGAATCAGCCCCAGCATTTT. Translation: CASSPHGGRNQPQHF.

Worth noting for this clone: The junction departs from germline at one end; a sequencing error may be responsible. The chain is built from TRBV30 and TRBJ2-3; 7 nucleotides match TRBD1. The CDR3 totals 14 residues. Germline V CDR1 and CDR2: GTSNPN, SVGIG (reference sequence). The CDR3 loop is CACTGTVGTNTQYF. The DNA of the CDR3 is TGTGCCTGTACCGGGACAGTGGGCACAAATACGCAGTATTTT.

The J gene is TRBJ1-2, the V gene TRBV7-9; 7 positions match TRBD1. V lost 5 bases to trimming and J lost 4 bases; unmatched junction nucleotides: 7. This CDR3 is built from 14 residues. The germline CDR1 and CDR2 sequences are SEHNR and FQNEAQ (reference sequence). CDR3 loop: CASSQENRGYGYTF. CDR3 in DNA: TGTGCCAGCAGCCAAGAAAACAGGGGCTATGGCTACACCTTC.

The chain is built from TRBV7-2 and TRBJ2-1, with 8 bases that match TRBD2. This CDR3 contains 14 residues. Germline CDR1 reads SGHTA; CDR2 reads FQGNSA. The ends lost 3 bases at V and 7 bases at J; junction bases unmatched: 5. The CDR3 region has the DNA TGTGCCAGCAGCTTTGCGGGGGGCGGTAATGAGCAGTTCTTC. Translation: CASSFAGGGNEQFF.

The rearrangement uses TRBV6-5 and TRBJ1-2; 7 bases line up with TRBD1. This CDR3 has 15 amino acids. Germline CDR1 reads MNHEY; CDR2 reads SVGAGI. V shed 2 bases, J shed 8 bases, and the junction held 11 bases outside the gene matches. The CDR3 DNA reads as TGTGCCAGCAGTTACGCCGGGACAGTTGAAGAGGGCTACACCTTC. This encodes CASSYAGTVEEGYTF.

The chain combines TRBV30 with TRBJ2-2; perhaps TRBD1 as D (6 bases). The V and J ends lost 1 base and 7 bases respectively, with 13 bases between them. The germline V gene has CDR1 GTSNPN and CDR2 SVGIG (reference sequence). The CDR3 extends over 14 amino acids. The CDR3 spells CAWSGTVLGGELFF. CDR3 coding DNA: TGTGCCTGGAGTGGGACAGTATTGGGCGGGGAGCTGTTTTTT.

Regarding this clone: The sample carries other DNA sequences with the same CDR3. The rearrangement links TRBV5-1 to TRBJ1-2, with D possibly TRBD1 on 6 matching bases. This CDR3 region has 13 residues. Trimming shortened V by 0 bases and J by 8 bases, and 11 bases separated the two germline ends. Germline lookup yields CDR1 SGHRS and CDR2 YFSETQ. The CDR3 is CASSLAGGRGYTF. DNA for the CDR3: TGCGCCAGCAGCTTGGCCGGGGGCCGGGGCTACACCTTC.

The rearrangement links TRBV10-1 to TRBJ2-3; D call uncertain. The CDR3 consists of 15 residues. CDR1 is WNHNN and CDR2 is SYGVQD in the germline V gene (reference sequence). The V end lost 8 bases, the J end lost 2 bases, and 17 bases lay between the germline ends. CDR3 residues: CASPSPFVHTDTQYF. The CDR3 DNA follows: TGCGCCAGCCCAAGTCCTTTTGTCCACACAGATACGCAGTATTTT.

The chain uses TRBV5-1 and TRBJ2-5; D may be TRBD2 (6 bases). CDR3 length: 12 amino acids. The ends were cut back, 4 bases at V and 4 bases at J, with 8 bases in the middle. Germline V gene lookup returns CDR1 SGHRS and CDR2 YFSETQ. The DNA of the CDR3 is TGCGCCAGCAGCGGGACTTCAGAGACCCAGTACTTC. Translating gives CASSGTSETQYF.

The J gene is TRBJ2-1, the V gene TRBV5-4; 15 bases align to TRBD2. V lost 3 bases to trimming and J lost 7 bases; unmatched junction nucleotides: 5. This CDR3 spans 16 amino acids. CDR1 SGHNT and CDR2 YYREEE come from the germline V gene (reference sequence). CDR3 protein: CASSWGLAGGYNEQFF. As DNA, the CDR3 is TGTGCCAGCAGCTGGGGACTAGCGGGGGGTTATAATGAGCAGTTCTTC.

The chain employs TRBV5-8 and TRBJ2-3; D is perhaps TRBD2 (7 bases). Trimming took off 2 bases at V and 5 bases at J, with 15 bases between the two ends. The germline CDR1 and CDR2 sequences are SGHTS and YDEGEE. This CDR3 spans 15 amino acids. The CDR3 sequence: CASSFGGGGIDTQYF. In DNA form, the CDR3 reads TGTGCCAGCAGCTTCGGCGGGGGCGGGATAGATACGCAGTATTTT.

The count of this clone is one. V usage is TRBV10-3 and J usage is TRBJ1-2; D is unclear. The germline CDR1 and CDR2 sequences are ENHRY and SYGVKD. The CDR3 has 13 residues. The V gene lost 11 bases and the J gene lost 5 bases, with 18 bases spanning the gap. CDR3 amino acids: CASLERFGYGYTF. CDR3 DNA sequence: TGTGCCTCCCTGGAGCGGTTTGGGTATGGCTACACCTTC.

V usage is TRBV12-3 or TRBV12-4 and J usage is TRBJ1-2; a weak D match, TRBD1 (5 bases). V gave up 4 bases and J gave up 6 bases, with 9 bases separating them. The length of the CDR3 is 12 residues. The CDR3 DNA sequence: TGTGCCAGCAGTTACCAGGGAGATGGCTACACCTTC. Translated: CASSYQGDGYTF.

This sequence joins TRBV19 and TRBJ1-6, with TRBD1 identical over 7 bases. Germline trimming cut 7 bases from V and 7 bases from J; bases unmatched to any gene: 10. CDR3 length equals 15 residues. CDR1 and CDR2 from the germline V gene are LNHDA and SQIVND (reference sequence). In nucleotides, the CDR3 is TGTGCCAGTATCCCGGGGAGGGGGCGAAATTCACCCCTCCACTTT. Amino acid sequence: CASIPGRGRNSPLHF.

The rearrangement links TRBV5-4 to TRBJ2-1; D ambiguous. CDR3 size: 11 residues. Between the trimmed V and J ends, which lost 1 base and 4 bases, there was a span of 0 bases. In germline, CDR1 is SGHNT, CDR2 YYREEE (reference sequence). CDR3 sequence: CASSLYNEQFF. The CDR3 region has the DNA TGTGCCAGCAGCTTGTACAATGAGCAGTTCTTC.

This sequence joins TRBV5-1 and TRBJ1-6, with D perhaps matching TRBD1 (6 bases). Germline CDR1 reads SGHRS; CDR2 reads YFSETQ. V lost 4 bases to trimming and J lost 7 bases, with 15 bases between them. This CDR3 contains 15 residues. The DNA of the CDR3 is TGCGCCAGCAGCCCAGACACAGGGATCAATTCACCCCTCCACTTT. This codes for CASSPDTGINSPLHF.

The V call is TRBV4-1, the J call TRBJ2-3; 7 nucleotides match TRBD1. V was pared by 4 bases and J by 4 bases, with 14 bases of the junction left unmatched. CDR1 and CDR2 (germline): MGHRA, YSYEKL. The CDR3 loop spans 17 amino acids. CDR3 sequence: CASSPLGAGGLADTQYF. Here the CDR3 DNA reads TGCGCCAGCAGCCCTCTCGGGGCAGGGGGTTTGGCAGATACGCAGTATTTT.